The sequence of this TCR beta chain was determined in a study of Ad26.COV2.S vaccination and SARS-CoV-2 variants. Germline V gives CDR1 MGHRA, CDR2 YSYEKL. The length of the CDR3 is 15 residues. V lost 3 bases and J lost 2; bases outside the gene matches: 6. This clone was seen just once. Here immunoSEQ multiplex PCR was the method, and the copy in TCRdb shows in-frame clones only, minus some. The profile shows under 550,000 clones, about nine tenths of them singletons. Treatment indicated: around 19 received Ad26.COV2.S at low or high dose, single or two shots; 5 received placebo; per-sample allocation not given. The samples date from day 63 after the first vaccine or placebo injection.

The rearrangement links TRBV4-1 to TRBJ1-1; TRBD1 matches 7 bases. The sequence was collected from a person aged 18-60 years who received the Ad26.COV2.S COVID-19 vaccine or a placebo. The source material was peripheral blood, sampled in a trial of Ad26.COV2.S vaccine versus placebo. The CDR3 coding sequence is TGCGCCAGCAGCCAGACAGGGTGGGCCAACACTGAAGCTTTCTTT. Translating it yields CASSQTGWANTEAFF.